Included here is one T cell receptor beta chain sequence, with context. This sample was taken from a study of cytomegalovirus exposure and HLA in healthy donors. The PCR used 60 Vbeta and 13 Jbeta primers. Only in-frame clones appear in the TCRdb table, and some are missing; sequencing was by immunoSEQ multiplex PCR. The sample has about 70,000 clones, about nine tenths seen once. Per the germline V gene, CDR1 is SQVTM and CDR2 is ANQGSEA. CDR3 length: 13 amino acids. The V segment lost 6 bases and the J segment 1 base; nucleotides outside the gene matches: 3. The sample was PBMCs. The sequence was collected from a woman aged 25 to 39 in good health and CMV-seronegative. The chain has TRBV29-1 and TRBJ1-1; 9 nucleotides align to TRBD1. DNA for the CDR3: TGCAGCGTCCAACAGGGGGCGAACACTGAAGCTTTCTTT. It encodes CSVQQGANTEAFF.